What follows is one T cell receptor beta chain and its context. Its antigen remains unknown. Since no conserved phenylalanine or tryptophan closes the CDR3, a read error is the likely cause. Production of TCR beta cDNA used around 0.45 ug total RNA together with a constant-region primer. Sequencing libraries for TCR beta derived from three nested multiplex PCR rounds that used slightly modified ARM-PCR. Running 9 to 10 cycles apiece, the first two PCR rounds relied on TRBV1-TRBV30 forward primers together with a C-beta reverse primer. TCRdb re-derived calls from the multiplex PCR reads in MiXCR, one entry per CDR3 protein. The sample consists of approximately 190,000 distinct CDR3 sequences, around four fifths of them appearing once. These data originate in a study of tumor-infiltrating lymphocytes in primary liver carcinoma. Findings of the study overall: Only about 8-25% of top clones occurred in every one of the five tumor regions. Tumors significantly exceeded blood in top-250-clone fraction (p = 0.039).

The CDR3 length is 14 residues. The V gene's germline CDR1 is SQVTM and CDR2 ANQGSEA. The V segment lost 6 bases and the J segment 7 bases; nucleotides outside the gene matches: 11. For each extraction, RNA and DNA were obtained together from about 21-30 mg of unsorted bulk tissue. This chain connects TRBV29-1 to TRBJ2-2; the match to TRBD1 covers 7 bases. The sequence derives from a man between 35 and 55 years old with primary liver carcinoma and hepatitis B virus infection. Sequencing was done on a sample of tumor tissue from primary liver carcinoma. The CDR3 DNA reads TGCAGCGTCTATGGGACAGTGGGTAGCGGGGAGCTGTTTATG. Translating gives CSVYGTVGSGELFM.